The next 27 T cell receptor beta chains were all read from a single sample in a study of T-cell memory formation after mild COVID-19. TCRdb reprocessed the 5' RACE reads with MiXCR, giving one entry per CDR3 protein. The sample records around 180,000 distinct CDR3 sequences, around a sixth being singletons. Sequenced input: PBMCs or a T cell subset sorted from them (not recorded which). The receptors were gathered from a man aged 18 to 35 who had mild COVID-19 (a few samples of this study predate the infection). Cell type and time point are not known.

This clonotype was observed a handful of times. The CDR3 coding sequence is TGTGCCAGCAGCGTAGTATCCAGCGGGGGTTCTAGCACAGATACGCAGTATTTT. It specifies CASSVVSSGGSSTDTQYF. This chain uses TRBV9 with TRBJ2-3; 8 bases fit TRBD2. The J segment lost 0 bases and the V segment lost 0 bases, leaving 9 bases of the junction unmatched. Germline-derived CDR1 and CDR2 are SGDLS and YYNGEE. There are 18 residues in the CDR3.

A few counts support this clonotype. J is TRBJ1-1 and V is TRBV6-6; maybe TRBD1 (5 bases). V was cut by 6 bases and J by 7 bases, with 12 bases left in between. The CDR3 spans 12 residues. Germline V gene sequence: CDR1 MNHNY, CDR2 SVGAGI (reference sequence). The CDR3 sequence: CASSTGHYEAFF. CDR3 coding DNA: TGTGCCAGCAGCACCGGACACTATGAAGCTTTCTTT.

The V and J genes are TRBV12-3 or TRBV12-4 and TRBJ2-2; the D is unclear. This CDR3 comprises 12 residues. Trimming pared 4 bases from V and 6 bases from J, leaving 6 bases between. The chain's CDR3 is CASSYSAGELFF. The CDR3 bases are TGTGCCAGCAGTTATTCGGCCGGGGAGCTGTTTTTT.

The chain joins TRBV11-2 to TRBJ1-4; D is uncertain. V lost 3 bases and J 8 bases, leaving 7 bases between the germline ends. CDR3 size: 12 residues. Per germline, CDR1 SGHAT and CDR2 FQNNGV. This chain's CDR3 is CASSLNREKLFF. As DNA, the CDR3 is TGTGCCAGCAGCTTGAACAGAGAAAAACTGTTTTTT.

A few counts support this clonotype. The CDR3 DNA follows: TGTGCCAGCAGCTTCCTGGGAGGGCCCCAGCATTTT. It translates to CASSFLGGPQHF. The chain links TRBV5-8 to TRBJ1-5; D not resolved. Trimming took off 2 bases at V and 9 bases at J, with 9 bases between the two ends. Germline loops: CDR1 SGHTS, CDR2 YDEGEE. This CDR3 contains 12 residues.

The J gene is TRBJ2-5, the V gene TRBV6-1, with D unclear. The CDR3 consists of 11 residues. V lost 6 bases to trimming and J lost 4 bases, with 6 bases between them. CDR1 and CDR2 (germline): MNHNS, SASEGT. The CDR3 loop is CASSIAETQYF. CDR3 DNA sequence: TGTGCCAGCAGCATAGCAGAGACCCAGTACTTC.

There are many counts of this clonotype. This chain uses TRBV20-1 with TRBJ2-1; D may be TRBD2 (5 bases). Deletions cut 4 bases from V and 1 base from J, with 14 bases between. CDR1 is DFQATT, CDR2 SNEGSKA, per germline (reference sequence). This CDR3 contains 15 residues. The CDR3 loop reads CSAMPGRGSYNEQFF. For the CDR3, the DNA is TGCAGTGCTATGCCTGGACGGGGATCCTACAATGAGCAGTTCTTC.

This clonotype was seen only a few times. J is TRBJ1-2 and V is TRBV3-1; D is unresolved. The CDR3 has 12 residues. V shed 4 bases and J shed 4 bases, with 7 bases lying between them. Germline values: CDR1 LGHDT, CDR2 YNNKEL (reference sequence). CDR3 DNA sequence: TGTGCCAGCAGCCGACGGTCCTATGGCTACACCTTC. Protein product: CASSRRSYGYTF. Variable domain in full (rest from reference TRBV3-1 and TRBJ1-2): DTAVSQTPKYLVTQMGNDKSIKCEQNLGHDTMYWYKQDSKKFLKIMFSYNNKELIINETVPNRFSPKSPDKAHLNLHINSLELGDSAVYFCASSRRSYGYTFGSGTRLTVV.

This clonotype was found many times. The chain recombines TRBV5-1 with TRBJ2-3, with D possibly matching TRBD1 (6 bases). Looked up from germline, CDR1 is SGHRS and CDR2 is YFSETQ. Trimming left V 3 bases short and J 2 bases short, with 10 bases between. There are 14 residues in the CDR3. This CDR3 reads CASSSQGYTDTQYF. DNA of the CDR3: TGCGCCAGCAGCTCACAGGGCTACACAGATACGCAGTATTTT.

This clonotype has ten or more counts. The chain's CDR3 is CASSFDTGDTQYF. The CDR3 coding sequence is TGTGCCAGCAGCTTCGACACAGGGGATACGCAGTATTTT. J is TRBJ2-3 and V is TRBV11-3; weak D call: TRBD1 (6 bases). In germline, CDR1 is SGHNT, CDR2 YENEEA. CDR3 length: 13 amino acids. The V end lost 3 bases, the J end lost 6 bases, and 10 bases lay between the germline ends. Full variable domain (rest looked up from reference TRBV11-3 and TRBJ2-3): EAGVVQSPRYKIIEKKQPVAFWCNPISGHNTLYWYLQNLGQGPELLIRYENEEAVDDSQLPKDRFSAERLKGVDSTLKIQPAELGDSAVYLCASSFDTGDTQYFGPGTRLTVL.

This clonotype was detected only a few times. This chain links TRBV7-2 with TRBJ2-5, with TRBD1 as a possible D gene (6 bases). This CDR3 is 14 amino acids long. Deletions cut 2 bases from V and 5 bases from J, with 12 bases between. From germline, CDR1 is SGHTA and CDR2 FQGNSA. CDR3 residues: CASSLQGRRETQYF. The CDR3 DNA follows: TGTGCCAGCAGCTTACAGGGGCGCCGGGAGACCCAGTACTTC.

This clonotype has more than one count but fewer than ten. This chain uses TRBV12-3 or TRBV12-4 with TRBJ1-2; 9 positions agree with TRBD1. V trimming: 6 bases; J trimming: 7 bases; junction bases outside the gene matches: 6. CDR3 length: 13 residues. The CDR3 protein is CASRVTGGGGYTF. CDR3 nucleotides: TGTGCCAGCAGGGTAACAGGGGGCGGTGGCTACACCTTC.

This clonotype turned up a few times. The chain combines TRBV9 with TRBJ2-2, with D perhaps matching TRBD1 (5 bases). This CDR3 is 16 amino acids long. CDR1 and CDR2 (germline): SGDLS, YYNGEE. V lost 5 bases and J lost 0, with 14 bases in between. The CDR3 sequence is CASSGRQRANTGELFF. For the CDR3, the DNA is TGTGCCAGCAGTGGAAGACAGAGAGCGAACACCGGGGAGCTGTTTTTT.

The chain combines TRBV7-9 with TRBJ1-6; 10 nucleotides line up with TRBD1. There are 15 residues in the CDR3. The germline gives CDR1 SEHNR, CDR2 FQNEAQ (reference sequence). The junction had 3 bases not matched to a gene; V was cut back by 1 base and J by 9 bases. The CDR3: CASSLGRTGGSPLHF. The CDR3 nucleotides read TGTGCCAGCAGCTTAGGACGGACAGGGGGTTCACCCCTCCACTTT.

This clonotype has a single count. V and J are TRBV24-1 and TRBJ2-7, with a weak D call TRBD2 (7 bases). The CDR3 consists of 17 residues. Germline V CDR1 and CDR2: KGHDR, SFDVKD. V was trimmed by 8 bases and J by 0 bases, leaving 22 bases between them. The CDR3 DNA follows: TGTGCCACCAAAGGGGGGGCCGCGGGGACGATCTCCTACGAGCAGTACTTC. Translation gives CATKGGAAGTISYEQYF.

The chain is built from TRBV29-1 and TRBJ2-3, with 7 bases identical to TRBD2. This CDR3 contains 14 residues. CDR1 is SQVTM, CDR2 ANQGSEA, per germline. V lost 6 bases to trimming and J lost 2 bases; unmatched junction nucleotides: 8. The CDR3 bases are TGCAGCGTACAGACTAGCTGTCTCACAGATACGCAGTATTTT. Amino acid sequence: CSVQTSCLTDTQYF.

This clonotype has more than one count but fewer than ten. The chain joins TRBV20-1 to TRBJ1-1, with a weak D call TRBD1 (5 bases). Germline values: CDR1 DFQATT, CDR2 SNEGSKA (reference sequence). This CDR3 has 11 residues. V was cut by 5 bases and J by 8 bases, with 12 bases left in between. The CDR3 DNA reads as TGCAGTGCTTCGGGGGAGGGGGAAGCTTTCTTT. Its protein is CSASGEGEAFF.

The chain is built from TRBV7-6 and TRBJ1-3, with D tentatively TRBD1 (5 bases). Germline CDR1 and CDR2: SGHVS and FNYEAQ. Trimming pared 4 bases from V and 4 bases from J, leaving 14 bases between. The CDR3 loop spans 15 amino acids. In DNA, the CDR3 is TGTGCCAGCAGCTCGAACTCAGGGTCAGGAAACACCATATATTTT. Its translation is CASSSNSGSGNTIYF.

The chain is built from TRBV3-1 and TRBJ2-4, with a tentative D call TRBD2 (5 bases). The V end lost 4 bases, the J end lost 0 bases, and 13 bases lay between the germline ends. Germline-derived CDR1 and CDR2 are LGHDT and YNNKEL (reference sequence). The CDR3 is 16 residues long. The CDR3 loop reads CASSPNEGLAKNIQYF. CDR3 sequence (DNA): TGTGCCAGCAGCCCCAACGAAGGACTAGCCAAAAACATTCAGTACTTC.

The table lists this clonotype with a few counts. V gene TRBV9 combines with J gene TRBJ2-3; the match to TRBD1 covers 7 bases. The CDR3 runs 15 residues. Per germline, CDR1 SGDLS and CDR2 YYNGEE. V was clipped by 4 bases and J by 3 bases; unmatched bases: 8. Written as DNA, the CDR3 is TGTGCCAGCAGCCCCACGACAGGGACGACAGATACGCAGTATTTT. This encodes CASSPTTGTTDTQYF.

This clonotype was observed a few times. The chain joins TRBV3-1 to TRBJ2-3; D is perhaps TRBD2 (5 bases). The CDR3 has 15 amino acids. The V gene's germline CDR1 is LGHDT and CDR2 YNNKEL (reference sequence). V lost 1 base and J 2 bases, leaving 10 bases between the germline ends. The CDR3 nucleotides are TGTGCCAGCAGCCAAGTTTTGGGAGACACAGATACGCAGTATTTT. This codes for CASSQVLGDTDTQYF.

In its sample, this clonotype was seen many times. The CDR3 loop reads CSAPDRGRGTGELFF. CDR3 coding DNA: TGCAGTGCCCCGGACAGGGGGCGAGGCACCGGGGAGCTGTTTTTT. The chain uses TRBV20-1 and TRBJ2-2; 11 nucleotides agree with TRBD1. This CDR3 region has 15 residues. CDR1 is DFQATT, CDR2 SNEGSKA, per germline (reference sequence). Unmatched junction bases numbered 7, after V lost 6 bases and J lost 4 bases.

This clonotype was observed a handful of times. The V call is TRBV29-1, the J call TRBJ2-3, with TRBD1 identical over 11 bases. V lost 6 bases and J lost 3; bases outside the gene matches: 5. Germline values: CDR1 SQVTM, CDR2 ANQGSEA. CDR3 length equals 14 residues. The CDR3 DNA reads TGCAGCGTCGCCTGGGACAGGGGGACAGATACGCAGTATTTT. Translation gives CSVAWDRGTDTQYF.

This chain uses TRBV7-2 with TRBJ2-5; 8 nucleotides align to TRBD2. The CDR3 totals 15 residues. Per germline, CDR1 SGHTA and CDR2 FQGNSA. J lost 5 bases, V lost 3 bases, and 8 bases had no gene match. The DNA of the CDR3 is TGTGCCAGCAGCTTCGGACTAGCAGCTCGGGAGACCCAGTACTTC. Translation gives CASSFGLAARETQYF.

The gene calls are TRBV6-5 and TRBJ1-2; TRBD1 agrees at 9 bases. This CDR3 has 14 amino acids. Per the germline V gene, CDR1 is MNHEY and CDR2 is SVGAGI. The ends lost 6 bases at V and 3 bases at J; junction bases unmatched: 5. As DNA, the CDR3 is TGTGCCAGCAGACTACAGGGGGCCGACTATGGCTACACCTTC. Amino acids: CASRLQGADYGYTF.

This clonotype has only a few counts. The chain joins TRBV30 to TRBJ1-6; 7 nucleotides match TRBD1. CDR3 length: 15 residues. The germline V gene has CDR1 GTSNPN and CDR2 SVGIG (reference sequence). With V trimmed by 0 bases and J by 7 bases, 6 bases remained unmatched. DNA of the CDR3: TGTGCCTGGAGTGTAGGCGGGACAGTGAATTCACCCCTCCACTTT. This codes for CAWSVGGTVNSPLHF.

This clonotype was seen a few times. This sequence joins TRBV7-3 and TRBJ2-5; D is perhaps TRBD1 (6 bases). The CDR3 totals 13 residues. Trimming took 5 bases from V and 2 from J, leaving 9 bases between them. CDR1 SGHTA and CDR2 FQGTGA come from the germline V gene. This chain's CDR3 is CASSRGQQETQYF. The DNA of the CDR3 is TGTGCCAGCAGCCGGGGACAACAAGAGACCCAGTACTTC.